These 12 T cell receptor beta chains were all obtained from the same sample, sequenced in a study of T cells in Graves' hyperthyroidism and ophthalmopathy. RNA transcripts gave rise to amplified TCR beta CDR3 regions. First-round RT-PCR of the TCR CDR3 relied on the HTBI primer set. TCRdb called the multiplex PCR reads again in MiXCR, with one record for every CDR3 protein. The sample has nearly 750,000 distinct CDR3 sequences, 35% seen once. What was sequenced was blood. Receptors originate from a woman aged 40 to 50 with Graves' hyperthyroidism.

Details on this clonotype: This may arise from a read error, as a much more abundant clone is one base away. The chain links TRBV7-2 to TRBJ1-1; tentative D call: TRBD1 (5 bases). This CDR3 is 18 amino acids long. Per the germline V gene, CDR1 is SGHTA and CDR2 is FQGNSA. CDR3 sequence: CASSLNSYPGTENTKAFF. The DNA for the CDR3 is TGTGCCAGCAGCTTAAATTCGTACCCCGGGACGGAGAACACTAAAGCTTTCTTT.

CDR3 loop: CASSSTGGGRGTQYF. The CDR3 coding sequence is TGTGCCAGCAGCTCGACAGGGGGCGGAAGAGGTACGCAGTATTTT. The genes are TRBV7-9 and TRBJ2-3, with 10 bases aligning to TRBD1. After removal of 4 bases from V and 8 bases from J, the junction contained 9 bases not matched to a gene. The CDR3 is 15 residues long. Per the germline V gene, CDR1 is SEHNR and CDR2 is FQNEAQ (reference sequence). Looking up the rest from reference TRBV7-9 and TRBJ2-3 gives the full variable domain: DTGVSQNPRHKITKRGQNVTFRCDPISEHNRLYWYRQTLGQGPEFLTYFQNEAQLEKSRLLSDRFSAERPKGSFSTLEIQRTEQGDSAMYLCASSSTGGGRGTQYFGPGTRLTVL.

This clonotype was recorded many times. The V and J genes are TRBV6-5 and TRBJ1-6; D unresolved. This CDR3 has 13 residues. Trimming pared 9 bases from V and 10 bases from J, leaving 16 bases between. Germline loops: CDR1 MNHEY, CDR2 SVGAGI. CDR3 in amino acids: CASTGHPRSPLHF. DNA for the CDR3: TGTGCCAGTACGGGCCATCCAAGGTCACCCCTCCACTTT.

The V gene is TRBV29-1, the J gene TRBJ1-4; 7 bases map to TRBD1. Germline V lookup: CDR1 SQVTM, CDR2 ANQGSEA. There are 17 residues in the CDR3. Unmatched junction bases numbered 11, after V lost 4 bases and J lost 0 bases. CDR3 in amino acids: CSVAPQGGPATNEKLFF. CDR3 sequence (DNA): TGCAGCGTTGCCCCCCAGGGGGGCCCAGCAACTAATGAAAAACTGTTTTTT.

This clonotype was seen at least ten times. The gene calls are TRBV29-1 and TRBJ1-2; D is uncertain. CDR1 is SQVTM and CDR2 is ANQGSEA in the germline V gene. Trimming took off 2 bases at V and 2 bases at J, with 6 bases between the two ends. The CDR3 runs to 12 residues. CDR3 bases: TGCAGCGTTGAACAGGAGAACTATGGCTACACCTTC. Amino acids: CSVEQENYGYTF.

The chain carries TRBV19 and TRBJ1-2; 8 nucleotides match TRBD1. The V gene's germline CDR1 is LNHDA and CDR2 SQIVND (reference sequence). J lost 9 bases, V lost 3 bases, and 12 bases had no gene match. CDR3 length: 15 amino acids. In nucleotides, the CDR3 is TGTGCCAGTAGTATGGGGGGACAGGCCCCTCAGAGCTACACCTTC. Translated, it gives CASSMGGQAPQSYTF.

This clonotype has more than one count but fewer than ten. The rearrangement joins TRBV5-1 to TRBJ1-5, with a weak D call TRBD1 (6 bases). The germline V gene encodes CDR1 SGHRS and CDR2 YFSETQ. The CDR3 spans 15 residues. V was pared by 0 bases and J by 0 bases, with 7 bases between. CDR3 DNA sequence: TGCGCCAGCAGCTTGGGGGACATTAGCAATCAGCCCCAGCATTTT. Amino acid sequence: CASSLGDISNQPQHF.

This clonotype appeared a few times. The CDR3 is CASADRWKHTNEKLFF. The CDR3 bases are TGTGCCAGCGCAGACCGGTGGAAACACACTAATGAAAAACTGTTTTTT. V is TRBV10-3 and J is TRBJ1-4; D not resolved. The CDR3 contains 16 residues. Deletions cut 10 bases from V and 2 bases from J, with 20 bases between. Germline V gives CDR1 ENHRY, CDR2 SYGVKD.

The chain links TRBV9 to TRBJ1-2; a possible D gene is TRBD1 (6 bases). Germline values: CDR1 SGDLS, CDR2 YYNGEE. Trimming took off 0 bases at V and 6 bases at J, with 9 bases between the two ends. The CDR3 runs to 13 residues. CDR3 nucleotides: TGTGCCAGCAGCGTAGAGGGGGTCGATGGCTACACCTTC. Encoded protein: CASSVEGVDGYTF. The variable domain in full, completed from reference TRBV9 and TRBJ1-2, reads DSGVTQTPKHLITATGQRVTLRCSPRSGDLSVYWYQQSLDQGLQFLIQYYNGEERAKGNILERFSAQQFPDLHSELNLSSLELGDSALYFCASSVEGVDGYTFGSGTRLTVV.

On this clonotype itself: At one boundary the junction diverges from the germline segment, which might be a read error. V and J are TRBV5-1 and TRBJ2-2; tentative D call: TRBD2 (6 bases). CDR3 length: 14 amino acids. Germline CDR1 SGHRS, CDR2 YFSETQ. CDR3 region: CASSFWGLAGELFF. The CDR3 DNA reads as TGTGCCAGCAGCTTTTGGGGACTGGCCGGGGAGCTGTTTTTT. The full variable domain, in which reference TRBV5-1 and TRBJ2-2 provide the parts outside the CDR3, is KAGVTQTPRYLIKTRGQQVTLSCSPISGHRSVSWYQQTPGQGLQFLFEYFSETQRNKGNFPGRFSGRQFSNSRSEMNVSTLELGDSALYLCASSFWGLAGELFFGEGSRLTVL.

J is TRBJ2-7 and V is TRBV5-1; no definite D call. CDR3 length equals 13 residues. V was cut by 6 bases and J by 2 bases, with 12 bases left in between. CDR1 and CDR2 from the germline V gene are SGHRS and YFSETQ. The CDR3 DNA reads TGCGCCAGCACCCCGGGTTTCACCTACGAGCAGTACTTC. Its translation: CASTPGFTYEQYF.

The table lists this clonotype with a few counts. The CDR3 nucleotides read TGTGCCAGCAGCCTTGCTGGGGGGGCGGAGGATGGCTACACCTTC. This codes for CASSLAGGAEDGYTF. This chain joins TRBV3-1 and TRBJ1-2, with a possible D match to TRBD1 (6 bases). This CDR3 is built from 15 residues. V was shortened by 4 bases and J by 6 bases, with 18 bases between the two germline ends. Germline CDR1 and CDR2: LGHDT and YNNKEL (reference sequence).